A selection of T cell receptor beta chains follows, all from one sample in a study of blood T cell repertoires in COVID-19. The repertoire was sequenced with immunoSEQ multiplex PCR; TCRdb's copy has only in-frame clones and lacks some. The sample holds under 250,000 clones; around 87% are singletons and the top ten take about 3.3%. The sample taken for sequencing was PBMCs or T cells enriched from blood (not recorded which). Every receptor here comes from a woman aged 18-35 years in a cohort exposed to, infected with or recovered from COVID-19 (not recorded which). CDR3s include the opening cysteine and the closing phenylalanine or tryptophan. The D gene is left open where the match is weak. Clone size is stated in some rows and not others, as once, few, many or a class when expanded.

size	length	D	V	J	DNA	CDR3
NA	14	TRBD1	TRBV27	TRBJ2-3	TGTGCCAGCAGTAGGGACAGAACCACAGATACGCAGTATTTT	CASSRDRTTDTQYF
NA	15	TRBD2	TRBV10-1	TRBJ2-5	TGCGCCAGCAGTGGAGGAGCGGGGCGAAAAGAGACCCAGTACTTC	CASSGGAGRKETQYF
NA	17	TRBD1	TRBV6-1	TRBJ1-4	TGTGCCAGCAGTGTCCAGGGGGGACCGCGGGCCGGAGAAAAACTGTTTTTT	CASSVQGGPRAGEKLFF
NA	14	NA	TRBV5-1	TRBJ2-2	TGCGCCAGCAGGCGAGCACTCAACACCGGGGAGCTGTTTTTT	CASRRALNTGELFF
NA	14	TRBD2	TRBV19	TRBJ2-7	TGTGCCAGTAGTATGGGTACTAGCGGGTACGAGCAGTACTTC	CASSMGTSGYEQYF
NA	15	NA	TRBV7-8	TRBJ1-3	TGTGCCAGCAGCTTGAGAGGGCCCTCTGGAAACACCATATATTTT	CASSLRGPSGNTIYF
NA	18	TRBD1	TRBV11-2	TRBJ1-3	TGTGCCAGCAGCTTAGGTCGGGGGACAGTTGCCTCTGGAAACACCATATATTTT	CASSLGRGTVASGNTIYF
few	14	TRBD1	TRBV5-1	TRBJ1-6	TGCGCCAGCAGCTTGAACAGGGGTGATTCACCCCTCCACTTT	CASSLNRGDSPLHF
NA	13	NA	TRBV7-2	TRBJ1-5	TGTGCCAGCAGCGTCAGGGGTAATCAGCCCCAGCATTTT	CASSVRGNQPQHF
NA	13	NA	TRBV2	TRBJ1-1	TGTGCCAGCAGTGACGGGTTTGACACTGAAGCTTTCTTT	CASSDGFDTEAFF
NA	14	NA	TRBV27	TRBJ2-3	TGTGCCAGCAGTCCAACTCCTTGGACAGATACGCAGTATTTT	CASSPTPWTDTQYF
NA	21	TRBD2	TRBV13	TRBJ2-3	TGTGCCAGCAGCTTAGGCCTGGCTAGCGGGAGTGCCCTCGCTAGCACAGATACGCAGTATTTT	CASSLGLASGSALASTDTQYF
NA	15	TRBD1	TRBV11-3	TRBJ2-7	TGTGCCAGCAGCCCGAGTTGGGGACAGCGGTACGAGCAGTACTTC	CASSPSWGQRYEQYF
NA	14	NA	TRBV20-1	TRBJ2-5	TGCAGTGCTAGTGGTAGCGGGGACAGCGGGACCCAGTACTTC	CSASGSGDSGTQYF
NA	14	TRBD1	TRBV19	TRBJ1-5	TGTGCCAGTAGTAGGGACAGGGTTGAACAGCCCCAGCATTTT	CASSRDRVEQPQHF
NA	15	TRBD1	TRBV24-1	TRBJ2-7	TGTGCCACCAGTGATTTCGGACAGGGGGCTTTCGAGCAGTACTTC	CATSDFGQGAFEQYF
NA	12	NA	TRBV2	TRBJ2-5	TGTGCCAGTTCGCCAGGGCGGGAGACCCAGTACTTC	CASSPGRETQYF
NA	14	TRBD2	TRBV6-5	TRBJ2-7	TGTGCCAGCAGACCCGGGACTAGCGGGCGGGAGCAGTACTTC	CASRPGTSGREQYF
NA	13	NA	TRBV5-1	TRBJ2-7	TGCGCCAGCAGCTTATCAGGGGAATACGAGCAGTACTTC	CASSLSGEYEQYF
few	16	TRBD2	TRBV19	TRBJ2-1	TGTGCCAGTAGTACCTTAGCGGGAGGGTCCTACAATGAGCAGTTCTTC	CASSTLAGGSYNEQFF
once	13	TRBD1	TRBV5-6	TRBJ1-6	TGTGCCAGCAGCCCGGACAGGGTTTCACCCCTCCACTTT	CASSPDRVSPLHF
NA	18	TRBD2	TRBV7-3	TRBJ2-2	TGTGCCAGCAGCTTAATCCACGGAGCGGGAGGGAACACCGGGGAGCTGTTTTTT	CASSLIHGAGGNTGELFF
NA	16	TRBD1	TRBV5-8	TRBJ2-1	TGTGCCAGCAGCACCACTCAGGGGGCCTTATACAATGAGCAGTTCTTC	CASSTTQGALYNEQFF
NA	13	NA	TRBV10-3	TRBJ2-7	TGTGCCATCAGTGGAGCAGGGGCCTACGAGCAGTACTTC	CAISGAGAYEQYF
NA	15	NA	TRBV9	TRBJ2-7	TGTGCCAGCAGCCCCAGGGGCGGGGGATCTGGCGAGCAGTACTTC	CASSPRGGGSGEQYF
NA	17	NA	TRBV4-2	TRBJ2-1	TGTGCCAGCAGCCAAGGGTTTGGTAACCGAGGGTGGAATGAGCAGTTCTTC	CASSQGFGNRGWNEQFF
NA	17	TRBD2	TRBV7-8	TRBJ2-7	TGTGCCAGCAGCCCTGGGGCTAGCGGGAGGACCTCCTACGAGCAGTACTTC	CASSPGASGRTSYEQYF
NA	14	TRBD1	TRBV28	TRBJ2-7	TGTGCCAGCAGCCCCGGGGACAGGGGCTACGAGCAGTACTTC	CASSPGDRGYEQYF
NA	15	NA	TRBV5-8	TRBJ1-4	TGTGCCAGCAGCTTGGTGATGCGAGGATTGGAAAAACTGTTTTTT	CASSLVMRGLEKLFF
NA	14	TRBD1	TRBV2	TRBJ2-7	TGTGCCAGCAGTGAAGGGGGACAGCCCTACGAGCAGTACTTC	CASSEGGQPYEQYF
NA	19	NA	TRBV27	TRBJ2-6	TGTGCCAGCAGTTTATCTCCTCGGCAGGGGAGCTCTGGGGCCAACGTCCTGACTTTC	CASSLSPRQGSSGANVLTF
NA	14	TRBD2	TRBV5-1	TRBJ2-1	TGCGCCAGCAGCTTGGGACTAGCGGGGAATGAGCAGTTCTTC	CASSLGLAGNEQFF
NA	17	TRBD2	TRBV3-1/TRBV3-2	TRBJ2-3	TGTGCCAGCAGCCAAGACGTTAGCGGGGCCAGGGCAGATACGCAGTATTTT	CASSQDVSGARADTQYF
NA	16	NA	TRBV6-5	TRBJ2-3	TGTGCCAGCAGTTACTCGATCGGGGGACGTAAAGATACGCAGTATTTT	CASSYSIGGRKDTQYF
NA	15	NA	TRBV6-5	TRBJ1-1	TGTGCCAGCAGTTACTCGGCAGGGGTCTACACTGAAGCTTTCTTT	CASSYSAGVYTEAFF
once	15	TRBD2	TRBV18	TRBJ2-7	TGTGCCAGCTCACCACTCGCGGGGGGCATCAACGAGCAGTACTTC	CASSPLAGGINEQYF
NA	16	TRBD2	TRBV9	TRBJ2-3	TGTGCCAGCAGCGTAGGAAGCGGGGGCCCCGGAGATACGCAGTATTTT	CASSVGSGGPGDTQYF
NA	14	NA	TRBV5-5	TRBJ1-5	TGTGCCAGCAGCCCCGCGACAGGCAATCAGCCCCAGCATTTT	CASSPATGNQPQHF
NA	13	NA	TRBV19	TRBJ2-7	TGTGCCAGTAGTATCGACAGGGAGGACGAGCAGTACTTC	CASSIDREDEQYF
NA	18	TRBD1	TRBV3-1/TRBV3-2	TRBJ2-6	TGTGCCAGCAGCCAAGTTGCCGGGACAGCCTCTGGGGCCAACGTCCTGACTTTC	CASSQVAGTASGANVLTF
NA	16	TRBD2	TRBV7-8	TRBJ2-7	TGTGCCAGCAGCTTACTTGGGACTAGCAGCACCGACGAGCAGTACTTC	CASSLLGTSSTDEQYF
NA	15	TRBD1	TRBV16	TRBJ1-5	TGTGCCAGCAGCCAATCGGGACAGGGAAATCAGCCCCAGCATTTT	CASSQSGQGNQPQHF
few	14	NA	TRBV4-1	TRBJ1-5	TGCGCCAGCAGCCAAGACCGGGGCAATCAGCCCCAGCATTTT	CASSQDRGNQPQHF
NA	15	TRBD1	TRBV28	TRBJ1-4	TGTGCCAGCAGTTTAACTGACAGGGGAGGTGAAAAACTGTTTTTT	CASSLTDRGGEKLFF
NA	14	TRBD1	TRBV6-5	TRBJ1-1	TGTGCCAGCATCAAGGGACAGGAGTACACTGAAGCTTTCTTT	CASIKGQEYTEAFF
once	15	TRBD1	TRBV28	TRBJ1-2	TGTGCCAGCAGTTTATCCGGGACAGGGGCAAAAGGCTACACCTTC	CASSLSGTGAKGYTF
NA	13	NA	TRBV13	TRBJ2-7	TGTGCCAGCAGCTTAGGCAGGGCCTACGAGCAGTACTTC	CASSLGRAYEQYF
NA	15	TRBD1	TRBV5-1	TRBJ1-1	TGCGCCAGCAGCTTGAACAGGGGCTCGAACACTGAAGCTTTCTTT	CASSLNRGSNTEAFF
NA	17	NA	TRBV5-6	TRBJ1-5	TGTGCCAGCAGCGCTACCCCCCGGCAGGGAAGCCATCAGCCCCAGCATTTT	CASSATPRQGSHQPQHF
NA	12	NA	TRBV2	TRBJ2-6	TGTGCCAGCAGTCCCGGGACCAACGTCCTGACTTTC	CASSPGTNVLTF
NA	13	NA	TRBV2	TRBJ1-6	TGTGCCAGCACGTGGGCCAGTAATTCACCCCTCCACTTT	CASTWASNSPLHF
NA	15	TRBD1	TRBV6-5	TRBJ1-6	TGTGCCAGCACCGCCGGGACAGGGAATAATTCACCCCTCCACTTT	CASTAGTGNNSPLHF
NA	13	NA	TRBV19	TRBJ1-1	TGTGCCAGTAGTATCCCGGGGAGGACTGAAGCTTTCTTT	CASSIPGRTEAFF
NA	18	TRBD2	TRBV5-1	TRBJ2-1	TGCGCCAGCAGCTTGGTGCCAAGGGCTAGCGGGACCTACAATGAGCAGTTCTTC	CASSLVPRASGTYNEQFF